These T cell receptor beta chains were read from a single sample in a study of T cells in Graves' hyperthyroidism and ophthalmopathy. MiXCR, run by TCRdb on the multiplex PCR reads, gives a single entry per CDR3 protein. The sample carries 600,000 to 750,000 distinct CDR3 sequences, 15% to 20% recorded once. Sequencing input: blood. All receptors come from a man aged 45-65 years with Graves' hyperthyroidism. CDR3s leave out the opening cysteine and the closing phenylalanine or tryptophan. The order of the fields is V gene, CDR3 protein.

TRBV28,ASSLYIGDYQPQH
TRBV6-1,ASALSGMGYEQY
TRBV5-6,ASSLVGQLVYEQY
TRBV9,ASSVGEEGKYTGELF
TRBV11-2,ASSLAPSYRGIWPYNEQF
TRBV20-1,SARAGGSIDQPQH
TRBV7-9,ASSHKYIRGLKLTYEQY
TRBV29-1,SSRGRDNEQF
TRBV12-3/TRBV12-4,ASSPSLAGASSYEQY
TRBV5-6,ASSFQRTINEQF
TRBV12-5,ASGCRDRGCQPQH
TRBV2,ASSEEVSGRLNAYNEQF
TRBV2,ASSYSGGNTQY
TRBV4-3,ASSQDWRGSNEKLF
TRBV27,ASSLSTRLAGRDTQY
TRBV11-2,ASSLPLGTRYNEQF
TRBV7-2,ASSWDASNQPQH
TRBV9,ASSVGGYGYT
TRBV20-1,SADKGASGFGSSYEQY
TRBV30,AWSRHRVHEQY
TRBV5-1,ASSQNSGPVGPGELF
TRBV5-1,ASSLWATAGNTQY
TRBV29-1,SVEAERGGVGTQY
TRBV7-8,ASSRAPGQGARETQY